This T cell receptor (beta chain) was identified during a study of control samples from healthy donors and cancer patients. The repertoire was sequenced with immunoSEQ multiplex PCR; TCRdb's copy has only in-frame clones and lacks some. The repertoire consists of 150,000 or so clones, with approximately 92% occurring once and the leading ten covering 2% to 3%. The germline V gene encodes CDR1 DFQATT and CDR2 SNEGSKA (reference sequence). The CDR3 runs 16 residues. Trimming removed 3 bases from V and 4 bases from J; junction bases left unmatched: 9. V gene TRBV20-1 combines with J gene TRBJ1-5; 10 nucleotides agree with TRBD1. This sequence originates from a man aged 40-50 years in good health. Sequencing input: blood. The CDR3 is CSASSSGTGANQPQHF. Here the CDR3 DNA reads TGCAGTGCTAGTTCATCCGGGACAGGGGCTAATCAGCCCCAGCATTTT.